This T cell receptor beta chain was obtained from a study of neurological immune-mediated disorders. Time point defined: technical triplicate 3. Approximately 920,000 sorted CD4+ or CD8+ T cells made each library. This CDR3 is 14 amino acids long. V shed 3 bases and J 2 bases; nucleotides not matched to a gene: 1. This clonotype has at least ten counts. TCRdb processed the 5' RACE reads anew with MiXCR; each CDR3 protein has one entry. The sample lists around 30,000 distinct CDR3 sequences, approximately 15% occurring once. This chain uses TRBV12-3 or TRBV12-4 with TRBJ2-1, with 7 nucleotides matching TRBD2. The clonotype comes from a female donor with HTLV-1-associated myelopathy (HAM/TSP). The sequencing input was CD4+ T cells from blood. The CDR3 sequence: CASSLSGTYNEQFF. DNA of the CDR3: TGTGCCAGCAGTTTGAGCGGGACCTACAATGAGCAGTTCTTC.